This TCR beta chain was observed in a study of post-analysis software for immune sequencing data. Study findings and constraints: Roughly 5 TRBV segments, TRBV5-6, TRBV5-1 and TRBV20-1 among them, were found more frequent in patients than controls.

Every TCR beta cDNA library bore unique molecular identifiers. When about 1 to 11 million T cells were used, they gave approximately 530,000 cDNA molecules. TCRdb reanalysed the PCR reads using MiXCR and keeps one entry per CDR3 protein. The sample contains 820,000 or so distinct CDR3 sequences, 53% of which appear only once. This clonotype was observed a single time. The antigen is unknown. The CDR3 sequence is 15 residues long. The V gene's germline CDR1 is DFQATT and CDR2 SNEGSKA (reference sequence). V lost 2 bases, J lost 3 bases, and 7 bases stayed unmatched. V usage is TRBV20-1 and J usage is TRBJ1-5, with 7 bases aligning to TRBD1. This receptor was identified in a girl aged 5-17 years with multiple sclerosis. The specimen sequenced was blood. The CDR3 is CSARSRTGINQPQHF. In DNA, the CDR3 is TGCAGTGCTAGATCCAGGACAGGTATCAATCAGCCCCAGCATTTT.